Detailed here is one T cell receptor (beta chain). The assay was immunoSEQ multiplex PCR, and TCRdb's table has in-frame clones only and misses some. The sample consists of more than 300,000 clones, around nine tenths of them appearing once. This sample's treatment: some 19 received Ad26.COV2.S at low or high dose, single or two shots; about 5 received placebo; per-sample allocation not given. Sampling happened 63 days after the first vaccine or placebo injection. This sample is part of a study of Ad26.COV2.S vaccination and SARS-CoV-2 variants. This material consisted of peripheral blood, taken in a trial of Ad26.COV2.S vaccine versus placebo. This TCR came from a person aged 18-60 years who received the Ad26.COV2.S COVID-19 vaccine or a placebo.

As DNA, the CDR3 is TGTGCCAGCACCTCCGGGGAAAATGAGCAGTTCTTC. It specifies CASTSGENEQFF. This chain joins TRBV3-1 (or the pseudogene TRBV3-2) and TRBJ2-1; D might be TRBD2 (5 bases). V was trimmed by 7 bases and J by 7 bases, leaving 11 bases between them. Germline CDR1 is LGHDT and CDR2 is YNNKEL (reference sequence). The CDR3 has 12 amino acids.